The 26 T cell receptor beta chains reported below all come from one sample, sequenced in a study of T cell responses to AZD1222 COVID-19 vaccine (dated by TCRdb to about 2021). The time point label corresponds to: baseline before first vaccination. Libraries were constructed by the immunoSEQ multiplex PCR assay. TCRdb stores this immuneACCESS table with in-frame sequences only. Part of the clones is absent; in the studies checked, under half of the shortfall reflects unresolved V genes, and no reason is known for the rest. The sample yields about 210,000 clones; 85% to 95% were counted once. Roughly 1.3% of the sample rests with the top ten. Here the sequenced sample was peripheral blood, taken on day 0 of AZD1222 vaccination. The receptors derive from an adult in good health.

The V and J genes are TRBV6-5 and TRBJ2-5, with D perhaps TRBD1 (5 bases). Trimming took 7 bases from V and 4 from J, leaving 10 bases between them. This CDR3 is built from 12 residues. The germline V gene has CDR1 MNHEY and CDR2 SVGAGI. As DNA, the CDR3 is TGTGCCAGCACCGGGCAGGGAGAGACCCAGTACTTC. Protein sequence: CASTGQGETQYF.

The chain couples TRBV6-5 to TRBJ2-4; 10 bases agree with TRBD1. The CDR3 sequence is 14 residues long. The V gene's germline CDR1 is MNHEY and CDR2 SVGAGI. The V gene end was trimmed by 6 bases and the J gene end by 7 bases; junction bases not matched to a gene: 6. The DNA of the CDR3 is TGTGCCAGCAGAGAGACAGGGGGCACTAACATTCAGTACTTC. Its protein is CASRETGGTNIQYF.

The chain has TRBV15 and TRBJ1-2; D unresolved. The CDR3 is 12 amino acids. Per the germline V gene, CDR1 is LNHNV and CDR2 is YYDKDF (reference sequence). Trimming took off 0 bases at V and 8 bases at J, with 7 bases between the two ends. Here the CDR3 DNA reads TGTGCCACCAGCAGAGATCACTTCGGCTACACCTTC. Translating gives CATSRDHFGYTF.

The chain links TRBV9 to TRBJ1-1; D is ambiguous. Germline V CDR1 and CDR2: SGDLS, YYNGEE. CDR3 size: 14 residues. V lost 0 bases and J 1 base, leaving 7 bases between the germline ends. CDR3 DNA: TGTGCCAGCAGCGTAGGCGGTTCGAACACTGAAGCTTTCTTT. It encodes CASSVGGSNTEAFF.

The chain employs TRBV19 and TRBJ1-6, with 7 positions matching TRBD1. J lost 9 bases, V lost 8 bases, and 13 bases had no gene match. Per germline, CDR1 LNHDA and CDR2 SQIVND (reference sequence). CDR3 size: 15 residues. The CDR3 region is CASQLPGTAGSPLHF. The CDR3 DNA follows: TGTGCCAGTCAGCTTCCCGGGACAGCCGGTTCACCCCTCCACTTT.

This clone was seen once. The J gene is TRBJ1-2, the V gene TRBV7-2, with 7 bases identical to TRBD1. Germline CDR1 SGHTA, CDR2 FQGNSA. J gave up 4 bases and V 5 bases, and 19 bases lay outside the gene matches. This CDR3 is built from 18 residues. CDR3 in DNA: TGTGCCAGCAGCCCGGGCCGGGACAGACCTGCCTACCCCTATGGCTACACCTTC. This translates into CASSPGRDRPAYPYGYTF.

The rearrangement links TRBV7-2 to TRBJ1-1, with 9 bases that match TRBD1. The CDR3 totals 15 residues. The V and J ends lost 5 bases and 4 bases, in that order; junction bases with no gene match: 8. Germline CDR1 SGHTA, CDR2 FQGNSA. The DNA of the CDR3 is TGTGCCAGCAGCGGATCAACAGGGGGCCGCACTGAAGCTTTCTTT. Translated: CASSGSTGGRTEAFF.

V gene TRBV6-6 combines with J gene TRBJ1-2; D remains unclear. The ends were cut back, 7 bases at V and 0 bases at J, with 9 bases in the middle. The CDR3 contains 13 residues. CDR1 is MNHNY and CDR2 is SVGAGI in the germline V gene (reference sequence). This CDR3 is CASTRAANYGYTF. CDR3 nucleotides: TGTGCCAGCACCCGAGCTGCTAACTATGGCTACACCTTC.

This chain connects TRBV21-1 to TRBJ1-5; TRBD1, the table's D call, was not compared with the DNA. TRBV21-1 is recorded as a pseudogene. There are 18 residues in the CDR3. The CDR3 region has the DNA TGTGCCAGCAGCTCAGGGTCCGGGGGACAGGATAGCAATCAGCCCCAGCATTTT. Its translation is CASSSGSGGQDSNQPQHF.

On this clone itself: Other DNA sequences in this specimen translate into the identical CDR3. The chain uses TRBV5-1 and TRBJ1-1; no firm D call. Germline V gene sequence: CDR1 SGHRS, CDR2 YFSETQ. The CDR3 extends over 14 amino acids. Between the trimmed V and J ends, which lost 0 bases and 2 bases, there was a span of 8 bases. CDR3 in amino acids: CASSLGSGNTEAFF. The CDR3, as DNA: TGCGCCAGCAGCTTGGGGTCGGGAAACACTGAAGCTTTCTTT.

The chain recombines TRBV5-6 with TRBJ2-7; the D gene is possibly TRBD2 (7 bases). The CDR3 is made up of 15 amino acids. Germline loops: CDR1 SGHDT, CDR2 YYEEEE. The V end lost 9 bases, the J end lost 1 base, and 20 bases lay between the germline ends. CDR3 DNA: TGTGCCAAGTCAAGGGAGGGACAAATTTCCTACGAGCAGTACTTC. It is translated as CAKSREGQISYEQYF. Full variable domain (rest looked up from reference TRBV5-6 and TRBJ2-7): DAGVTQSPTHLIKTRGQQVTLRCSPKSGHDTVSWYQQALGQGPQFIFQYYEEEERQRGNFPDRFSGHQFPNYSSELNVNALLLGDSALYLCAKSREGQISYEQYFGPGTRLTVT.

V usage is TRBV5-1 and J usage is TRBJ1-1; 8 nucleotides align to TRBD1. CDR3 length: 14 amino acids. CDR1 and CDR2 (germline): SGHRS, YFSETQ. The junction had 7 bases not matched to a gene; V was cut back by 4 bases and J by 5 bases. The CDR3 DNA is TGCGCCAGCAGCATGGGACAGGAGGGTACTGAAGCTTTCTTT. Protein product: CASSMGQEGTEAFF.

This chain links TRBV11-2 with TRBJ2-1, with D possibly being TRBD1 (5 bases). CDR1 SGHAT and CDR2 FQNNGV come from the germline V gene. The CDR3 spans 15 residues. V was cut by 5 bases and J by 2 bases, with 13 bases left in between. The CDR3 loop reads CASSPQGATYNEQFF. For the CDR3, the DNA is TGTGCCAGCAGCCCCCAGGGTGCCACCTACAATGAGCAGTTCTTC.

The chain combines TRBV19 with TRBJ2-1, with D unclear. This CDR3 has 14 amino acids. The germline CDR1 and CDR2 sequences are LNHDA and SQIVND (reference sequence). Trimming left V 5 bases short and J 0 bases short, with 8 bases between. DNA of the CDR3: TGTGCCAGTAGTTTCTCAAGCTCCTACAATGAGCAGTTCTTC. Amino acid sequence: CASSFSSSYNEQFF.

This chain joins TRBV2 and TRBJ1-1, with TRBD1 matching over 7 bases. With V trimmed by 7 bases and J by 4 bases, 3 bases remained unmatched. Germline V gives CDR1 SNHLY, CDR2 FYNNEI. This CDR3 region has 12 residues. The CDR3 sequence: CASTRQGTEAFF. The DNA of the CDR3 is TGTGCCAGCACCCGACAGGGCACTGAAGCTTTCTTT. The variable domain in full, with the rest retrieved from reference TRBV2 and TRBJ1-1, is EPEVTQTPSHQVTQMGQEVILRCVPISNHLYFYWYRQILGQKVEFLVSFYNNEISEKSEIFDDQFSVERPDGSNFTLKIRSTKLEDSAMYFCASTRQGTEAFFGQGTRLTVV.

The rearrangement joins TRBV3-1 (or the pseudogene TRBV3-2) to TRBJ1-1; weak D call: TRBD1 (5 bases). Trimming pared 1 base from V and 0 bases from J, leaving 6 bases between. Germline V gene sequence: CDR1 LGHDT, CDR2 YNNKEL (reference sequence). This CDR3 has 14 residues. For the CDR3, the DNA is TGTGCCAGCAGCCAAGCCAGGGTGAACACTGAAGCTTTCTTT. Translating it yields CASSQARVNTEAFF.

In its sample, this clone was seen once. The chain employs TRBV29-1 and TRBJ2-1; 7 bases fit TRBD1. Germline V gene lookup returns CDR1 SQVTM and CDR2 ANQGSEA. The ends lost 8 bases at V and 6 bases at J; junction bases unmatched: 7. The CDR3 length is 12 residues. The CDR3 is CSCRGLSNEQFF. The CDR3 region has the DNA TGCAGCTGCAGGGGGTTATCCAATGAGCAGTTCTTC.

V usage is TRBV3-1 (or the pseudogene TRBV3-2) and J usage is TRBJ1-4; 8 bases are a match to TRBD1. The ends lost 4 bases at V and 5 bases at J; junction bases unmatched: 9. The V gene's germline CDR1 is LGHDT and CDR2 YNNKEL (reference sequence). CDR3 length: 16 residues. CDR3 amino acids: CASSRTPGGWNEKLFF. CDR3 coding DNA: TGTGCCAGCAGCCGAACCCCAGGGGGCTGGAATGAAAAACTGTTTTTT.

This rearrangement joins TRBV7-2 to TRBJ1-6, with 9 bases that match TRBD1. Germline CDR1 SGHTA, CDR2 FQGNSA. The length of the CDR3 is 15 residues. Unmatched junction bases numbered 3, after V lost 3 bases and J lost 6 bases. DNA of the CDR3: TGTGCCAGCAGCTTTCAGACAGGGGGTAATTCACCCCTCCACTTT. Amino acids: CASSFQTGGNSPLHF.

This sequence joins TRBV6-6 and TRBJ1-5; a possible D gene is TRBD1 (6 bases). Trimming stripped 7 bases from V and 3 bases from J, with 10 bases between. The germline gives CDR1 MNHNY, CDR2 SVGAGI (reference sequence). This CDR3 contains 13 residues. In DNA form, the CDR3 reads TGTGCCAGCAATCAGGGGTTCAATCAGCCCCAGCATTTT. It specifies CASNQGFNQPQHF.

V and J are TRBV5-1 and TRBJ2-3, with D uncertain. The length of the CDR3 is 15 residues. Trimming took 4 bases from V and 1 from J, leaving 13 bases between them. The germline V gene encodes CDR1 SGHRS and CDR2 YFSETQ. This chain's CDR3 is CASSPGGVRTDTQYF. CDR3 DNA sequence: TGCGCCAGCAGCCCGGGTGGGGTGCGCACAGATACGCAGTATTTT.

This clone was observed a few times. This chain connects TRBV5-1 to TRBJ1-1; 7 bases map to TRBD1. V shed 4 bases and J 1 base; nucleotides not matched to a gene: 4. The CDR3 loop spans 14 amino acids. Per germline, CDR1 SGHRS and CDR2 YFSETQ. In nucleotides, the CDR3 is TGCGCCAGCAGCGTGACAGGGCAGAACACTGAAGCTTTCTTT. Translation: CASSVTGQNTEAFF. The entire variable domain, with the rest obtained from reference TRBV5-1 and TRBJ1-1, is as follows: KAGVTQTPRYLIKTRGQQVTLSCSPISGHRSVSWYQQTPGQGLQFLFEYFSETQRNKGNFPGRFSGRQFSNSRSEMNVSTLELGDSALYLCASSVTGQNTEAFFGQGTRLTVV.

The count of this clone is one. For the CDR3, the DNA is TGTGCTAGTGGCACCATTCAGGGGGCTGAAGCTTTCTTT. This sequence encodes CASGTIQGAEAFF. The chain links TRBV12-5 to TRBJ1-1, with TRBD1 matching 7 bases. This CDR3 region has 13 residues. The trim removed 6 bases at V and 6 bases at J, leaving 7 bases unmatched. Germline CDR1 and CDR2: LGHNT and FRNRAP.

This clone turned up a few times. The sample carries other DNA sequences with the same CDR3. The V gene is TRBV14, the J gene TRBJ1-4, with 7 bases that match TRBD1. With V trimmed by 4 bases and J by 8 bases, 4 bases remained unmatched. This CDR3 region has 13 residues. CDR1 and CDR2 (germline): SGHDN, FVKESK. CDR3 in DNA: TGTGCCAGCAGCCCCGGGACAGCGGAAAAACTGTTTTTT. Protein: CASSPGTAEKLFF.

V gene TRBV19 combines with J gene TRBJ2-3, with a tentative D call TRBD2 (5 bases). Germline V gene sequence: CDR1 LNHDA, CDR2 SQIVND (reference sequence). Trimming left V 3 bases short and J 7 bases short, with 11 bases between. The CDR3 has 13 amino acids. CDR3 amino acids: CASSIAGRHTQYF. The CDR3 coding sequence is TGTGCCAGTAGTATTGCGGGTAGGCATACGCAGTATTTT.

Only a few counts were recorded for this clone. This chain joins TRBV19 and TRBJ2-7, with D possibly matching TRBD1 (5 bases). V was pared by 1 base and J by 7 bases, with 17 bases between. Germline V lookup: CDR1 LNHDA, CDR2 SQIVND (reference sequence). This CDR3 is built from 15 residues. CDR3 sequence reads: CASSIVVGQGWEQYF. The DNA of the CDR3 is TGTGCCAGTAGTATAGTAGTTGGCCAGGGTTGGGAGCAGTACTTC.